One and the same sample provided the 18 T cell receptor beta chains below, sequenced in a study of blood T cell repertoires in COVID-19. Profiled with immunoSEQ multiplex PCR; TCRdb holds only in-frame clones, not every one. The data show around 110,000 clones, about 89% seen once. The sequenced sample consisted of peripheral blood. The receptors were gathered from a man aged 40-55 years with acute or convalescent COVID-19.

This clone came up a few times. The chain links TRBV6-5 to TRBJ1-2; 9 nucleotides line up with TRBD1. Germline V gives CDR1 MNHEY, CDR2 SVGAGI. The CDR3 length is 13 residues. Trimming at V came to 8 bases and at J to 0 bases, leaving 1 base not matched to a gene. The CDR3 nucleotides are TGTGCCAGCCGGACAGGGGCTAACTATGGCTACACCTTC. This codes for CASRTGANYGYTF.

The rearrangement links TRBV11-2 to TRBJ1-6, with 7 bases fitting TRBD1. The V segment lost 4 bases and the J segment 6 bases; nucleotides outside the gene matches: 6. The germline V gene has CDR1 SGHAT and CDR2 FQNNGV. The CDR3 runs 15 residues. The CDR3 DNA follows: TGTGCCAGCAGCTCCCCAGGGGGAGGTAATTCACCCCTCCACTTT. It encodes CASSSPGGGNSPLHF.

The chain recombines TRBV6-5 with TRBJ1-2, with 7 bases identical to TRBD1. J gave up 8 bases and V 8 bases, and 14 bases lay outside the gene matches. This CDR3 is 14 amino acids long. Germline-derived CDR1 and CDR2 are MNHEY and SVGAGI. The DNA of the CDR3 is TGTGCCAGCGTGCTTGGGACAGCCAGTGGGGGCTACACCTTC. As protein: CASVLGTASGGYTF.

The rearrangement uses TRBV21-1 and TRBJ2-5; the table's D call TRBD1 went unverified against the DNA. TRBV21-1 corresponds to a pseudogene. This CDR3 comprises 15 residues. The CDR3 loop is CASSTQETGQETQYF. The CDR3 DNA reads TGTGCCAGCAGCACCCAGGAGACAGGGCAAGAGACCCAGTACTTC.

The chain has TRBV19 and TRBJ2-1; 9 bases match TRBD1. In germline, CDR1 is LNHDA, CDR2 SQIVND (reference sequence). V lost 3 bases and J lost 7; bases outside the gene matches: 7. The CDR3 runs 15 residues. The CDR3 sequence is CASSMGGQGENEQFF. The CDR3 DNA sequence: TGTGCCAGTAGTATGGGGGGACAGGGTGAAAATGAGCAGTTCTTC. Full variable domain (remainder filled in from reference TRBV19 and TRBJ2-1): DGGITQSPKYLFRKEGQNVTLSCEQNLNHDAMYWYRQDPGQGLRLIYYSQIVNDFQKGDIAEGYSVSREKKESFPLTVTSAQKNPTAFYLCASSMGGQGENEQFFGPGTRLTVL.

The V and J genes are TRBV6-6 and TRBJ1-3; tentative D call: TRBD1 (5 bases). CDR1 is MNHNY and CDR2 is SVGAGI in the germline V gene (reference sequence). The CDR3 is 16 residues long. The ends were cut back, 5 bases at V and 0 bases at J, with 14 bases in the middle. In nucleotides, the CDR3 is TGTGCCAGCAGTAGCGGCGGGGGAAGCTCTGGAAACACCATATATTTT. This gives the protein CASSSGGGSSGNTIYF.

The rearrangement joins TRBV5-6 to TRBJ1-2; 7 nucleotides match TRBD1. Germline V gene lookup returns CDR1 SGHDT and CDR2 YYEEEE. The CDR3 extends over 15 amino acids. The trim removed 3 bases at V and 12 bases at J, leaving 17 bases unmatched. CDR3: CASSSQETGPIVDTF. The CDR3 DNA sequence: TGTGCCAGCAGCTCCCAAGAGACAGGGCCCATAGTAGACACCTTC.

The genes are TRBV5-4 and TRBJ2-3, with a tentative D call TRBD2 (5 bases). CDR1 and CDR2 (germline): SGHNT, YYREEE (reference sequence). V lost 1 base to trimming and J lost 1 base, with 13 bases between them. CDR3 size: 16 residues. The CDR3 DNA is TGTGCCAGCAGCTTGCGCCTACAGAGGGGCACAGATACGCAGTATTTT. It codes for CASSLRLQRGTDTQYF.

This chain links TRBV9 with TRBJ2-2; 7 bases fit TRBD2. Germline V gene data show CDR1 as SGDLS and CDR2 as YYNGEE. J was trimmed by 0 bases and V by 6 bases; bases with no gene match: 2. The CDR3 is 14 residues long. The CDR3 DNA sequence: TGTGCCAGCACCGGGGGGACGAACACCGGGGAGCTGTTTTTT. Encoded protein: CASTGGTNTGELFF.

The chain joins TRBV11-3 to TRBJ1-1, with D unclear. V dropped 0 bases and J dropped 7 bases, with 9 bases sitting between them. The CDR3 is 13 amino acids. From germline, CDR1 is SGHNT and CDR2 YENEEA. Here the CDR3 reads CASSLEVGGEAFF. The CDR3, as DNA: TGTGCCAGCAGCTTAGAAGTCGGCGGTGAAGCTTTCTTT.

V gene TRBV2 combines with J gene TRBJ1-1, with D uncertain. V was cut by 4 bases and J by 0 bases, with 6 bases left in between. Per the germline V gene, CDR1 is SNHLY and CDR2 is FYNNEI. The CDR3 is made up of 13 amino acids. The CDR3 loop reads CASSGLLNTEAFF. The CDR3 bases are TGTGCCAGCAGTGGGCTCCTGAACACTGAAGCTTTCTTT.

J is TRBJ1-1 and V is TRBV29-1; perhaps TRBD1 as D (5 bases). The length of the CDR3 is 14 residues. CDR1 and CDR2 (germline): SQVTM, ANQGSEA. V shed 3 bases and J shed 6 bases, with 17 bases lying between them. The CDR3 bases are TGCAGCGTTGATTCGGGGGAGGGTTGGGCTGAAGCTTTCTTT. This translates into CSVDSGEGWAEAFF.

This rearrangement joins TRBV6-2 or TRBV6-3 to TRBJ1-4; possibly TRBD1 for D (6 bases). Germline lookup yields CDR1 MNHEY and CDR2 SVGEGT. Trimming shortened V by 6 bases and J by 0 bases, and 17 bases separated the two germline ends. CDR3 length equals 17 residues. DNA of the CDR3: TGTGCCAGCAGCAGGGACACAACTCGGGCAACTAATGAAAAACTGTTTTTT. Translation gives CASSRDTTRATNEKLFF.

The rearrangement links TRBV5-5 to TRBJ1-5, with TRBD1 matching over 8 bases. Per germline, CDR1 SGHKS and CDR2 YYEKEE (reference sequence). The CDR3 is 17 amino acids. V shed 1 base and J 3 bases; nucleotides not matched to a gene: 9. The CDR3 reads CASSLHSTGAINQPQHF. The DNA of the CDR3 is TGTGCCAGCAGCTTGCATTCGACAGGGGCCATCAATCAGCCCCAGCATTTT.

This chain connects TRBV12-2 to TRBJ1-4; TRBD1, the table's D call, lacks a check against the DNA. TRBV12-2 is annotated as a pseudogene. The CDR3 extends over 15 amino acids. The CDR3 DNA sequence: TGTGCAAGTCGCTTAATGAGCTCGCCAGGGGTTGAACTGTTTTTT. Translating it yields CASRLMSSPGVELFF.

The V and J genes are TRBV2 and TRBJ1-2, with 8 bases identical to TRBD1. V lost 5 bases, J lost 3 bases, and 2 bases stayed unmatched. The CDR3 is 13 residues long. The germline gives CDR1 SNHLY, CDR2 FYNNEI. The DNA of the CDR3 is TGTGCCAGCAGTTCGACAGGGGACTATGGCTACACCTTC. Amino acid sequence: CASSSTGDYGYTF.

The chain links TRBV5-1 to TRBJ1-1, with 7 bases aligning to TRBD1. This CDR3 is 15 amino acids long. J was trimmed by 1 base and V by 0 bases; bases with no gene match: 3. Germline CDR1 SGHRS, CDR2 YFSETQ. CDR3 nucleotides: TGCGCCAGCAGCTTGGTTCCAGGGGGGAACACTGAAGCTTTCTTT. It yields the protein CASSLVPGGNTEAFF.

This chain links TRBV9 with TRBJ2-5; TRBD2 matches 9 bases. With 1 base clipped from V and 5 bases from J, the junction kept 6 bases outside the gene matches. CDR3 size: 15 residues. The germline CDR1 and CDR2 sequences are SGDLS and YYNGEE. The DNA of the CDR3 is TGTGCCAGCAGCGTACTAGCGGGGAATGGGGAGACCCAGTACTTC. Translating gives CASSVLAGNGETQYF.